This is a list of T cell receptor beta chains from one sample in a study of beta chain features in type 1 diabetes. Method: immunoSEQ multiplex PCR; TCRdb's copy keeps in-frame clones and lacks some. The repertoire includes 400,000 to 550,000 clones, about 10% of them detected once, and over 0.04% sits in the top ten. The material sequenced was naive CD4+ T cells from blood. The receptors shown here come from a woman under 30 in good health. Each CDR3 is given with its conserved first and last residue. The order of the fields is V gene, J gene, clone size, CDR3 protein. Size tells how often a clone was seen (once, few, many) or the class of an expanded clone, and some rows leave it out.

>TRBV7-2|TRBJ2-7|.
CASRRPGTGAYEQYF
>TRBV28|TRBJ2-7|few
CASSRRTLRTSEQYF
>TRBV20-1|TRBJ1-1|few
CSVRPVTEAFF
>TRBV6-6|TRBJ2-3|few
CASSTARGGTDTQYF
>TRBV2|TRBJ1-6|.
CASRDTGGNSPLHF
>TRBV29-1|TRBJ2-7|few
CSVWGTGEQYF
>TRBV5-1|TRBJ2-1|.
CASSIGQGASEQFF
>TRBV4-2|TRBJ1-1|.
CASSRLLQGAGTEAFF
>TRBV7-8|TRBJ2-5|.
CASSAKETQYF
>TRBV19|TRBJ2-6|few
CASSYGQGRSGANVLTF
>TRBV6-5|TRBJ2-3|.
CASSRIPLDTQYF
>TRBV7-9|TRBJ1-2|few
CASSSNNGGYYGYTF
>TRBV7-2|TRBJ1-2|few
CASSLTGYGYTF
>TRBV7-3|TRBJ2-4|few
CASSPTLRAKNIQYF
>TRBV19|TRBJ1-4|few
CASRIGQAQGEKLFF
>TRBV14|TRBJ2-7|.
CASSHIAGGFYEQYF
>TRBV9|TRBJ2-5|.
CASSVGTLVGTQYF
>TRBV4-1|TRBJ2-1|.
CASSRRTGADNEQFF
>TRBV7-9|TRBJ2-3|.
CASSHIDRAWGTDTQYF
>TRBV2|TRBJ1-6|.
CAAKQGALSDSPLHF
>TRBV7-2|TRBJ2-1|.
CASSGGSGPYNEQFF
>TRBV9|TRBJ1-3|.
CASSSGNTIYF
>TRBV6-1|TRBJ2-1|.
CASSEKLKHNEQFF
>TRBV7-9|TRBJ1-4|.
CASSVEGRGNEKLFF
>TRBV7-2|TRBJ1-5|.
CASSLGARNQPQHF
>TRBV9|TRBJ2-1|few
CASSVDVAGNNEQFF
>TRBV5-4|TRBJ2-5|few
CASSLDWTGALGETQYF
>TRBV25-1|TRBJ1-6|.
CASALAESPLHF
>TRBV2|TRBJ2-3|.
CASLSGRAADTQYF
>TRBV18|TRBJ2-4|.
CASSSTAGGRNAKNIQYF
>TRBV20-1|TRBJ1-2|.
CSARTADGYTF
>TRBV4-1|TRBJ2-5|.
CASSQVVTGEETQYF
>TRBV29-1|TRBJ1-2|.
CSVPGQNGAGGYTF
>TRBV30|TRBJ1-1|few
CAWSATGATEAFF
>TRBV5-6|TRBJ2-3|few
CASSLAPSGDTDTQYF
>TRBV4-2|TRBJ2-1|few
CASSQDLYMETYNEQFF
>TRBV14|TRBJ2-3|.
CASSRETYTQYF
>TRBV29-1|TRBJ1-1|.
CSAKVAHTEAFF
>TRBV7-9|TRBJ1-1|few
CASSLDRGSTEAFF
>TRBV9|TRBJ1-2|.
CASSVHRWQGVGDNYGYTF
>TRBV7-3|TRBJ2-1|few
CASSEIGGRDEQFF
>TRBV9|TRBJ2-5|.
CASSVEGAGASETQYF
>TRBV10-3|TRBJ2-7|.
CAISEWRLRSYEQYF
>TRBV5-4|TRBJ2-1|few
CASSSTYNEQFF
>TRBV6-5|TRBJ1-2|.
CASSYSSGIRPYGYTF
>TRBV11-2|TRBJ2-1|.
CASSAGLSSYNEQFF
>TRBV6-5|TRBJ1-5|.
CASSYGLYSNQPQHF
>TRBV29-1|TRBJ1-2|.
CSVEGRDRGESNYGYTF
>TRBV28|TRBJ1-4|.
CASRTLTTKSEKLFF
>TRBV5-4|TRBJ1-2|few
CASSLQRVYGYTF
>TRBV28|TRBJ1-1|few
CASSFLTGLMNTEAFF
>TRBV5-1|TRBJ1-4|few
CASSPGQLGGKLFF
>TRBV7-2|TRBJ2-3|few
CASSSWEISTDTQYF
>TRBV20-1|TRBJ2-5|.
CSAAEETQYF
>TRBV9|TRBJ2-7|few
CASSAGGVDEQYF
>TRBV5-1|TRBJ2-2|few
CASSLDGRGNTGELFF
>TRBV29-1|TRBJ2-5|few
CSVDSRGGYQETQYF
>TRBV15|TRBJ2-1|few
CATSTLRNEQFF